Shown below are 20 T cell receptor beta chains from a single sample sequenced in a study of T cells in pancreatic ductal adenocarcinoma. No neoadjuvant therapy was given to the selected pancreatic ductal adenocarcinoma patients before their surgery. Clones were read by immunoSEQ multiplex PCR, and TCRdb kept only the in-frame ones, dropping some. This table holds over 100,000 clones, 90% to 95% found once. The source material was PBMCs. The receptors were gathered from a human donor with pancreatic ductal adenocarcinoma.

In nucleotides, the CDR3 is TGTGCCAGCTTAGGACAGCTGAACACTGAAGCTTTCTTT. It translates to CASLGQLNTEAFF. V gene TRBV18 combines with J gene TRBJ1-1; tentative D call: TRBD1 (6 bases). Germline CDR1 reads KGHSH; CDR2 reads LQKENI. The CDR3 sequence is 13 residues long. Trimming took 7 bases from V and 0 from J, leaving 9 bases between them. The variable domain in full, completed from reference TRBV18 and TRBJ1-1, reads NAGVMQNPRHLVRRRGQEARLRCSPMKGHSHVYWYRQLPEEGLKFMVYLQKENIIDESGMPKERFSAEFPKEGPSILRIQQVVRGDSAAYFCASLGQLNTEAFFGQGTRLTVV.

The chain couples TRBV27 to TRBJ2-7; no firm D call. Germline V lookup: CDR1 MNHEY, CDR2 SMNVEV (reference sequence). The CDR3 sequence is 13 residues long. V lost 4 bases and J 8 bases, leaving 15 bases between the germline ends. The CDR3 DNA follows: TGTGCCAGCAGTTCCAACGTCGGGTTGCAGCAGTACTTC. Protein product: CASSSNVGLQQYF.

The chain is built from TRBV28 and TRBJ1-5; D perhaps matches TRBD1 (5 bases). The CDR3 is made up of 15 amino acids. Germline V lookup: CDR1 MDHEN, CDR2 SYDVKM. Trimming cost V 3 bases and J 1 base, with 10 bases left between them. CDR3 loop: CASSLGRASNQPQHF. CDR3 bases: TGTGCCAGCAGTTTGGGCAGGGCCAGCAATCAGCCCCAGCATTTT.

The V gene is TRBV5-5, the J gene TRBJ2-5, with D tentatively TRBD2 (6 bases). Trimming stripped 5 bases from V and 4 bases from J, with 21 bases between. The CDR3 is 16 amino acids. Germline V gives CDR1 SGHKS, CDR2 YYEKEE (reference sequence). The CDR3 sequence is CASSLEGTYGRETQYF. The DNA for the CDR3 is TGTGCCAGCAGTCTGGAGGGGACCTACGGGCGAGAGACCCAGTACTTC.

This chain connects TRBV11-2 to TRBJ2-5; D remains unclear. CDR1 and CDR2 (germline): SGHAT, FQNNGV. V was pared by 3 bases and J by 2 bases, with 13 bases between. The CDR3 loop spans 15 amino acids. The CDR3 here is CASSFPKRPQETQYF. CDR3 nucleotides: TGTGCCAGCAGCTTTCCGAAGCGACCTCAAGAGACCCAGTACTTC.

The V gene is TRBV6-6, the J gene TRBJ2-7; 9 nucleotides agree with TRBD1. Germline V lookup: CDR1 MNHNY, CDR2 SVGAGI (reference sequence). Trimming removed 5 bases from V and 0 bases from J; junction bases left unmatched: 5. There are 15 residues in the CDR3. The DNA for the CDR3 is TGTGCCAGCAGTGATCACAGGGGGCCCTCCTACGAGCAGTACTTC. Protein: CASSDHRGPSYEQYF.

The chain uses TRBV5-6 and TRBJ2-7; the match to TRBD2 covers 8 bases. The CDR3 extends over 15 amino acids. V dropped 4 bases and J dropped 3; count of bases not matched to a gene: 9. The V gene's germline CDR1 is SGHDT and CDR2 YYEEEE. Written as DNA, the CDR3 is TGTGCCAGCAGCCTGCACCGGGGGGGTGACTACGAGCAGTACTTC. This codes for CASSLHRGGDYEQYF.

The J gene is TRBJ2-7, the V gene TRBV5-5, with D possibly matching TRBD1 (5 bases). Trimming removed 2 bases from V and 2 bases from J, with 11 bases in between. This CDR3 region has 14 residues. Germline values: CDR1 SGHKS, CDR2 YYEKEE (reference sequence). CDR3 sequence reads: CASSFPDRPYEQYF. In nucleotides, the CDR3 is TGTGCCAGCAGCTTCCCAGACAGACCCTACGAGCAGTACTTC. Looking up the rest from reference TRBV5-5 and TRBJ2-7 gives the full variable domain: DAGVTQSPTHLIKTRGQQVTLRCSPISGHKSVSWYQQVLGQGPQFIFQYYEKEERGRGNFPDRFSARQFPNYSSELNVNALLLGDSALYLCASSFPDRPYEQYFGPGTRLTVT.

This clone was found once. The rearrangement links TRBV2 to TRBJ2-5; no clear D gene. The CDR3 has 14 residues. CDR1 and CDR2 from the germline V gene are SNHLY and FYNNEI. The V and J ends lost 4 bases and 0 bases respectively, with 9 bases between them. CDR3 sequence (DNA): TGTGCCAGCAGTGCCCACGCGTACCAAGAGACCCAGTACTTC. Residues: CASSAHAYQETQYF.

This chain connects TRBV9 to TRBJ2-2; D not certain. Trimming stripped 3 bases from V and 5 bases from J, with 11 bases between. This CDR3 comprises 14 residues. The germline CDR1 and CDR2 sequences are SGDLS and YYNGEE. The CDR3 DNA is TGTGCCAGCAGCGCCCGCGGTGGGACCGGGGAGCTGTTTTTT. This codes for CASSARGGTGELFF.

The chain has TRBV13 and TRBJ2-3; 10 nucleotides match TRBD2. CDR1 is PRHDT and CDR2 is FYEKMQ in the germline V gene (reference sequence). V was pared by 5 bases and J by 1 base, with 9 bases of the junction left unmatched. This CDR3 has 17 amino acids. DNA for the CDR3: TGTGCCAGCAGCAGCCTTACTGGGACTAGCGGCACAGATACGCAGTATTTT. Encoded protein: CASSSLTGTSGTDTQYF.

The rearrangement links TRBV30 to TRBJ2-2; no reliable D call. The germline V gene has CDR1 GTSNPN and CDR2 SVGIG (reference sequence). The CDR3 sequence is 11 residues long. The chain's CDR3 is CATTVTGELFF. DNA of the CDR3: TGTGCGACCACAGTCACCGGGGAGCTGTTTTTT.

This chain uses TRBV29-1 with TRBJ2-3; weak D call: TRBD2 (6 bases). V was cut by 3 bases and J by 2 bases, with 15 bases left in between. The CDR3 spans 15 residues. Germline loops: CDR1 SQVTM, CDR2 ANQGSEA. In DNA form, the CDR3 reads TGCAGCGTTGACCACTCCGCGGGGTTCACAGATACGCAGTATTTT. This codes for CSVDHSAGFTDTQYF.

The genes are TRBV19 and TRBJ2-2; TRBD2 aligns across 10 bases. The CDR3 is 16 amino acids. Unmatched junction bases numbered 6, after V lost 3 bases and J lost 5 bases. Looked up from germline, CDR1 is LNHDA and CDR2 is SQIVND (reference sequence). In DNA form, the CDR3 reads TGTGCCAGTAGTATGTACAGCGGGGGGGGAACCGGGGAGCTGTTTTTT. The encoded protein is CASSMYSGGGTGELFF.

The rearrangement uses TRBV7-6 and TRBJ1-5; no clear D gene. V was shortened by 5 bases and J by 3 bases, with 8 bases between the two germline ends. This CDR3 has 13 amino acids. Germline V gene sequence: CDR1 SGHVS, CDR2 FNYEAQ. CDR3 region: CASSEQNNQPQHF. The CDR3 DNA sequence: TGTGCCAGCAGCGAACAGAACAATCAGCCCCAGCATTTT.

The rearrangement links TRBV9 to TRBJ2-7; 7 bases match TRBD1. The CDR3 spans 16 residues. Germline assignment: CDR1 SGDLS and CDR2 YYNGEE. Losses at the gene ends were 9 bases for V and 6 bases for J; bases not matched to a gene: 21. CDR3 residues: CAKNRGLGELITEQYF. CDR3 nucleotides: TGTGCCAAGAACAGGGGCTTGGGGGAACTTATTACCGAGCAGTACTTC.

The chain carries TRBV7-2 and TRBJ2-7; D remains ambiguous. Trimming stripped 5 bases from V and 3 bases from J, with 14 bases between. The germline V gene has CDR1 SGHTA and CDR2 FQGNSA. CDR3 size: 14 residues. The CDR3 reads CASSPRYTSYEQYF. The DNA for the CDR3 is TGTGCCAGCAGCCCCCGATACACAAGCTACGAGCAGTACTTC.

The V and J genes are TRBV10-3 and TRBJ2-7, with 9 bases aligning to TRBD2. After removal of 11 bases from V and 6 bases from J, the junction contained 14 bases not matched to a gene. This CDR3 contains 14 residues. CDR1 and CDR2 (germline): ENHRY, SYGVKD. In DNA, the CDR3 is TGTGCCTCCTCCCCGGGGCTAGCGGGAAGCGAGCAGTACTTC. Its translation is CASSPGLAGSEQYF.

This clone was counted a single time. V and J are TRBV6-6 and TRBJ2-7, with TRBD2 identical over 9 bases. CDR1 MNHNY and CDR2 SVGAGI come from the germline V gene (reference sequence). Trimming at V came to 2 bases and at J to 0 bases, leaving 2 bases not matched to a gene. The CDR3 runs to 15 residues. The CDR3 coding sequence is TGTGCCAGCAGTTACGGGGGACTAGCCTCCTACGAGCAGTACTTC. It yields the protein CASSYGGLASYEQYF.

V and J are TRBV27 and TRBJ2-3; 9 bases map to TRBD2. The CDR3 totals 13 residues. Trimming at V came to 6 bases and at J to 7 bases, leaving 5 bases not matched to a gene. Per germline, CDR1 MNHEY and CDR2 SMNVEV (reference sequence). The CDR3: CASRPSGTHTQYF. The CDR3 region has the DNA TGTGCCAGCAGGCCTAGCGGGACGCATACGCAGTATTTT.